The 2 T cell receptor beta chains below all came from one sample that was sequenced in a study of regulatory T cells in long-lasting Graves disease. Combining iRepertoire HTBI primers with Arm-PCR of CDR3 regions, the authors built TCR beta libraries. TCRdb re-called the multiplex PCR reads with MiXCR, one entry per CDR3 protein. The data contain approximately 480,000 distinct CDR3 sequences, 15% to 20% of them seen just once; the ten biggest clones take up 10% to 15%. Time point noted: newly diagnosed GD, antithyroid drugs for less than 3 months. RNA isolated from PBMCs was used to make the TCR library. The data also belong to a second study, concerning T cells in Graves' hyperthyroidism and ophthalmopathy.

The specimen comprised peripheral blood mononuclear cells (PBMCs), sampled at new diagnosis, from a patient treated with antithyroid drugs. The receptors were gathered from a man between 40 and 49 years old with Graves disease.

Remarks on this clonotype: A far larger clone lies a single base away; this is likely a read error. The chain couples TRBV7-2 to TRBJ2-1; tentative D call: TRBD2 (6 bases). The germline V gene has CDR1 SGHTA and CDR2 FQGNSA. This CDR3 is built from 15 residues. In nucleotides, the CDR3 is TGTGCCAGCAGCTTAGTCGGGAGCTCCTGCAATGAGCAGTTCTTC. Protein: CASSLVGSSCNEQFF.

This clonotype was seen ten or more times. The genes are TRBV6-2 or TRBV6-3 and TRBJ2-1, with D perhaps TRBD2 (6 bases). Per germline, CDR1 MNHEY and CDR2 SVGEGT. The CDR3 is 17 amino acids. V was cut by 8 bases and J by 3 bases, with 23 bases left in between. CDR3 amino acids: CASGDFSGLINYNEQFF. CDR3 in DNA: TGTGCCAGCGGGGACTTTAGCGGTCTCATTAACTACAATGAGCAGTTCTTC.